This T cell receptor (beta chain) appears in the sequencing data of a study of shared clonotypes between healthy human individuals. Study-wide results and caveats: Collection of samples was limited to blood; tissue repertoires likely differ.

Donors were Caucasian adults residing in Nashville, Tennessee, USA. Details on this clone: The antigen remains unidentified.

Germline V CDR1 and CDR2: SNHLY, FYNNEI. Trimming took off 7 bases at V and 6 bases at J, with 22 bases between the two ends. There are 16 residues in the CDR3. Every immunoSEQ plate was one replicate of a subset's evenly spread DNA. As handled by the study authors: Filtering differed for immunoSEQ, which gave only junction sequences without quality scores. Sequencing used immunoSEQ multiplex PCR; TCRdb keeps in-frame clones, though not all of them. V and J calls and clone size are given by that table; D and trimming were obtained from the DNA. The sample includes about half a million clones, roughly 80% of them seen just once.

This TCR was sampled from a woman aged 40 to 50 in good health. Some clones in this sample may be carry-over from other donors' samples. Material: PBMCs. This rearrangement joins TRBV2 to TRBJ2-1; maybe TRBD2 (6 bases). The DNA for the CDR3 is TGTGCCAGCAAGCCCTACTCCCAACTAGCTTCCAATGAGCAGTTCTTC. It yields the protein CASKPYSQLASNEQFF.